These 4 T cell receptor beta chains originate from one sample sequenced in a study of T cell changes during pregnancy in multiple sclerosis. Only in-frame clones appear in the TCRdb table, and some are missing; sequencing was by immunoSEQ multiplex PCR. The sample consists of about 93,000 clones, almost 95% of them appearing once. The sample was peripheral blood, taken after pregnancy. Receptor source: a female donor with multiple sclerosis, enrolled in a pregnancy study.

This chain connects TRBV20-1 to TRBJ2-7; D perhaps matches TRBD1 (5 bases). Germline V gives CDR1 DFQATT, CDR2 SNEGSKA (reference sequence). V lost 5 bases and J 3 bases, leaving 8 bases between the germline ends. The CDR3 runs to 11 residues. CDR3 sequence (DNA): TGCAGTGCTTACAGGATCTACGAGCAGTACTTC. It codes for CSAYRIYEQYF.

This sequence joins TRBV21-1 and TRBJ2-1; TRBD1, as called in the table, went unchecked against the DNA. TRBV21-1 corresponds to a pseudogene. The CDR3 is 17 residues long. This chain's CDR3 is CASSKRAEQGGHNEQFF. The CDR3, as DNA: TGTGCCAGCAGCAAACGTGCGGAACAGGGGGGACACAATGAGCAGTTCTTC.

CDR3 amino acids: CASSPFQGTQETQYF. Here the CDR3 DNA reads TGTGCCAGCTCACCATTCCAGGGGACCCAAGAGACCCAGTACTTC. The chain joins TRBV18 to TRBJ2-5, with D maybe TRBD1 (6 bases). The CDR3 totals 15 residues. Germline assignment: CDR1 KGHSH and CDR2 LQKENI. Trimming left V 2 bases short and J 1 base short, with 11 bases between.

The chain couples TRBV6-5 to TRBJ2-2, with 7 positions matching TRBD2. Germline CDR1 reads MNHEY; CDR2 reads SVGAGI. The CDR3 loop spans 14 amino acids. The trim removed 6 bases at V and 6 bases at J, leaving 7 bases unmatched. CDR3 DNA: TGTGCCAGCAGCATCGGACTAGATTCCGGGGAGCTGTTTTTT. This encodes CASSIGLDSGELFF.